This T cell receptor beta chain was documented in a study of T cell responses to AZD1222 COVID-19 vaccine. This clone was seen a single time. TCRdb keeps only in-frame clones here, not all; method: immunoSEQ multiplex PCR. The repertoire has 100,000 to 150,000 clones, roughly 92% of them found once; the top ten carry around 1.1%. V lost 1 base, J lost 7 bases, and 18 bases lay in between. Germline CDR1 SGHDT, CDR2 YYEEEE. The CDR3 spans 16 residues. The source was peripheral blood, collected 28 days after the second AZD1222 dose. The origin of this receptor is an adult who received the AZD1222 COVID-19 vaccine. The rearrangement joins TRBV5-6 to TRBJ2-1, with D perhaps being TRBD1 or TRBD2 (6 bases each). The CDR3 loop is CASSLRVRTGANEQFF. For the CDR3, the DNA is TGTGCCAGCAGCTTGAGGGTCAGAACGGGGGCGAATGAGCAGTTCTTC.